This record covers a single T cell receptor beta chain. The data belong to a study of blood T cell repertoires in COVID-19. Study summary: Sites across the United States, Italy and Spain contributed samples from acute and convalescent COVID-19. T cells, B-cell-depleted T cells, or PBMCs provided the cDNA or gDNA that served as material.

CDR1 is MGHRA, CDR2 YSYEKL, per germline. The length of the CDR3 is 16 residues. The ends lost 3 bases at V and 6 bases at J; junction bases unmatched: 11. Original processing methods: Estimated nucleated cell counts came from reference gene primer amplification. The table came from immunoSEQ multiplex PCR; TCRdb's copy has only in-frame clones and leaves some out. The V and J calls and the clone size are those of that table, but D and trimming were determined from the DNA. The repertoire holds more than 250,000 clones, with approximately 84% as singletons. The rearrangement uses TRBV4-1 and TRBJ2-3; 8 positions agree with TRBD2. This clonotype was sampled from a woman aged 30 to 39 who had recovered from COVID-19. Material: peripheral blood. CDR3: CASSQPGLEVQDTQYF. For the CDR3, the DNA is TGCGCCAGCAGCCAGCCGGGACTAGAGGTTCAGGATACGCAGTATTTT.